The following is a T cell receptor beta chain sequence with its context. The count of this clone is one. The antigen it recognizes is unknown. The sample holds no much larger clone one base away, and base qualities are not on file. The data belong to a study of shared T cell receptors in the human thymus (dated by TCRdb to the early 2020s). Study-wide context: The study examined how the human thymus generates shared, self-reactive T-cell receptor alpha chains.

Library construction relied on the immunoSEQ multiplex PCR assay. The table comes from immuneACCESS by way of TCRdb, which keeps in-frame sequences with V and J called. Part of the clones is missing from these tables; in studies checked, under half for an unresolved V gene and the rest for unknown reasons. The sample table records some 720,000 clones; approximately 88% of these occur just once. The top ten constitute around 0.01% of the sample. The CDR3 spans 14 residues, from the cysteine through the phenylalanine. The only DNA kept is the CDR3, 42 bases in frame from the first base. V has 7 bases trimmed and J has 7 bases trimmed; junction bases matching no gene number 6. The germline V gene encodes CDR1 MDHEN and CDR2 SYDVKM. The same specimen was also included in a second study, on human thymus T cells. From the second report: In Finland, the donors were immunologically healthy infants who were having open corrective cardiac surgery for congenital heart defects. Thymus tissue was collected as surgical resects that were removed during corrective cardiac surgery. Usage of V and J gene segments appeared to be biased in both the thymic and the peripheral blood repertoires. The related research reported highly overlapping thymic TCR repertoires among unrelated individuals. The study described the TCR alpha and beta repertoires in fewer than 10 infant thymus samples and a few matching peripheral blood samples. The cohort included about six male and a couple of female infants, with donor ages spanning 7 to 244 days. After being mechanically released from the tissue, thymocytes were kept at -70 degrees C in pellets of roughly 9.5-32 million cells. A QIAsymphony instrument was used to extract genomic DNA from frozen cell pellets. The immunoSEQ multiplex PCR assay was used to amplify the TCRB and TCRAD loci from a standardized amount of quality-controlled genomic DNA. The amplicons covered the V(D)J region and were long enough to include the CDR3 and to identify the V and J genes. The commercial immunoSEQ service was used to sequence amplicons on an Illumina platform. Corrections for primer bias and sequencing errors followed previously described methods, while TCRAD and TCRB definitions were based on the IMGT database. Analysis of the repertoires was done with immunoSEQ Analyzer 3.0 and VDJTools and included basic statistics, V/J segment usage, diversity estimates, rarefaction and pairwise overlap. Diversity was estimated using the Chao1, ChaoE, Efron-Thisted, Shannon and inverse Simpson indices, and was also estimated on datasets down-sampled to the size of the smallest sample. Repertoire overlap used strict matching of CDR3 nucleotide sequence, V gene and J gene, with Jaccard-based multidimensional scaling clustering. On average, thymus samples yielded around 810,000 unique TCRB clonotypes, whereas blood samples yielded around 88,000.

The specimen was thymocytes. Recombination connected TRBV28 to TRBJ1-4, with 10 central nucleotides matching TRBD1. This sequence originates from a boy under two years old with a congenital heart defect. Donor details come from another sample of the same person, matched by shared clones. The CDR3 here reads CASKGGQGLEKLFF. Here is the DNA: TGTGCCAGCAAAGGGGGACAGGGGCTTGAAAAACTGTTTTTT.